These 20 T cell receptor beta chains originate from one sample sequenced in a study of shared clonotypes between healthy human individuals. Some clones are missing from TCRdb's copy, which holds only in-frame ones; the method was immunoSEQ multiplex PCR. Of approximately 710,000 clones listed, 80% to 95% are singletons. Sample: memory CD8+ T cells from PBMCs. Subset noted: CD45RO+ cells pooled with CCR7-negative TemRA cells. The receptors shown here come from a young man in good health. Some clones in this sample may be carry-over from other donors' samples.

With regard to this clone: Since the CDR3 does not end with the conserved phenylalanine or tryptophan, this likely comes from a read error. The chain recombines TRBV4-1 with TRBJ1-2; D remains ambiguous. Germline CDR1 is MGHRA and CDR2 is YSYEKL. Deletions cut 2 bases from V and 3 bases from J, with 13 bases between. The CDR3 covers 15 residues. This CDR3 reads CASSQSIWEDYGYTL. The CDR3 coding sequence is TGCGCCAGCAGCCAAAGTATCTGGGAAGACTATGGCTACACCCTC.

The rearrangement uses TRBV5-1 and TRBJ1-2; D is perhaps TRBD1 (5 bases). The germline V gene encodes CDR1 SGHRS and CDR2 YFSETQ. Trimming stripped 4 bases from V and 6 bases from J, with 13 bases between. CDR3 length: 13 amino acids. DNA of the CDR3: TGCGCCAGCAGCAGTGACAGCCCCAATGGCTACACCTTC. It translates to CASSSDSPNGYTF.

This CDR3 reads CASSWHRDPDTQYF. CDR3 coding DNA: TGTGCCAGCAGTTGGCACCGGGACCCAGATACGCAGTATTTT. This chain links TRBV28 with TRBJ2-3, with D possibly called TRBD1 or TRBD2 (5 bases each). The CDR3 totals 14 residues. Trimming took 4 bases from V and 4 from J, leaving 12 bases between them. Per germline, CDR1 MDHEN and CDR2 SYDVKM.

The chain couples TRBV6-5 to TRBJ1-1; D is possibly TRBD1 (5 bases). This CDR3 has 14 amino acids. The V and J ends lost 6 bases and 1 base respectively, with 12 bases between them. Germline CDR1 is MNHEY and CDR2 is SVGAGI. The DNA for the CDR3 is TGTGCCAGCAGATGGGGGACTGGGAACACTGAAGCTTTCTTT. It encodes CASRWGTGNTEAFF.

In its sample, this clone was seen many times. The chain combines TRBV9 with TRBJ1-5, with 9 bases fitting TRBD1. CDR1 and CDR2 from the germline V gene are SGDLS and YYNGEE. CDR3 length equals 15 residues. The trim removed 4 bases at V and 5 bases at J, leaving 7 bases unmatched. CDR3: CASSPTGGADQPQHF. In nucleotides, the CDR3 is TGTGCCAGCAGCCCCACAGGGGGCGCGGATCAGCCCCAGCATTTT.

The chain links TRBV6-4 to TRBJ1-2, with D maybe TRBD1 (6 bases). Trimming cost V 3 bases and J 1 base, with 12 bases left between them. Germline lookup yields CDR1 MRHNA and CDR2 SNTAGT. There are 15 residues in the CDR3. The CDR3 reads CASSEDSHNNYGYTF. The CDR3 nucleotides are TGTGCCAGCAGTGAGGACAGCCACAATAACTATGGCTACACCTTC.

The sample holds a few counts of this clone. V is TRBV9 and J is TRBJ1-1, with D unclear. Germline CDR1 SGDLS, CDR2 YYNGEE. CDR3 size: 15 residues. The V and J ends lost 0 bases and 3 bases respectively, with 12 bases between them. The CDR3 protein is CASSVAPRSDTEAFF. CDR3 nucleotide sequence: TGTGCCAGCAGCGTAGCTCCGCGGTCCGACACTGAAGCTTTCTTT.

A note on this clone: Other DNA sequences in the same sample also yield this CDR3. The chain is built from TRBV9 and TRBJ2-1; 7 bases are a match to TRBD2. Germline V gene sequence: CDR1 SGDLS, CDR2 YYNGEE. Unmatched junction bases numbered 9, after V lost 4 bases and J lost 8 bases. The CDR3 extends over 14 amino acids. This CDR3 reads CASSTSGAFDEQFF. The CDR3 DNA follows: TGTGCCAGCAGCACAAGCGGGGCCTTCGATGAGCAGTTCTTC.

The rearrangement uses TRBV19 and TRBJ1-2; D ambiguous. Trimming removed 2 bases at V and 12 bases at J, with 16 bases between. CDR1 is LNHDA and CDR2 is SQIVND in the germline V gene (reference sequence). This CDR3 comprises 13 residues. The CDR3 nucleotides read TGTGCCAGTAGTATAACGGGTTCTGACGAACACACCTTC. It yields the protein CASSITGSDEHTF.

The gene calls are TRBV27 and TRBJ2-1; D unresolved. The CDR3 loop spans 15 amino acids. Germline V gives CDR1 MNHEY, CDR2 SMNVEV (reference sequence). V dropped 0 bases and J dropped 1 base, with 7 bases sitting between them. CDR3 in amino acids: CASSLSERSYNEQFF. The CDR3 bases are TGTGCCAGCAGTTTATCAGAGCGATCCTACAATGAGCAGTTCTTC.

The rearrangement uses TRBV9 and TRBJ2-5; 14 positions agree with TRBD2. The CDR3 covers 16 residues. Germline assignment: CDR1 SGDLS and CDR2 YYNGEE. With 0 bases clipped from V and 5 bases from J, the junction kept 3 bases outside the gene matches. The chain's CDR3 is CASSVEGLAGGETQYF. The DNA for the CDR3 is TGTGCCAGCAGCGTAGAAGGACTAGCGGGAGGCGAGACCCAGTACTTC.

The rearrangement links TRBV14 to TRBJ2-7; D is possibly TRBD1 (5 bases). Germline CDR1 reads SGHDN; CDR2 reads FVKESK. Between the trimmed V and J ends, which lost 0 bases and 3 bases, there was a span of 12 bases. The CDR3 is 15 residues long. The CDR3 bases are TGTGCCAGCAGCCAAGAGTACGGCAGGGTCTACGAGCAGTACTTC. Translating gives CASSQEYGRVYEQYF.

The J gene is TRBJ1-1, the V gene TRBV11-2; 11 bases align to TRBD1. The CDR3 contains 16 residues. Trimming removed 3 bases from V and 4 bases from J; junction bases left unmatched: 7. The germline CDR1 and CDR2 sequences are SGHAT and FQNNGV. CDR3 residues: CASSFPSGTGGTEAFF. The CDR3 coding sequence is TGTGCCAGCAGCTTTCCCTCCGGGACAGGGGGCACTGAAGCTTTCTTT.

The chain employs TRBV29-1 and TRBJ2-7; D might be TRBD1 (6 bases). Deletions cut 0 bases from V and 0 bases from J, with 12 bases between. Germline V gene sequence: CDR1 SQVTM, CDR2 ANQGSEA. The CDR3 loop spans 15 amino acids. In nucleotides, the CDR3 is TGCAGCGTTGAAGATCTACAGGGAGACTCCTACGAGCAGTACTTC. Translating it yields CSVEDLQGDSYEQYF.

The chain couples TRBV11-3 to TRBJ2-1, with D possibly being TRBD1 (5 bases). The V and J ends lost 5 bases and 4 bases respectively, with 21 bases between them. Germline values: CDR1 SGHNT, CDR2 YENEEA. This CDR3 spans 17 amino acids. The CDR3 DNA is TGTGCCAGCAGCCGTAATGGGGCCCCTGGGGCTTACAATGAGCAGTTCTTC. It is translated as CASSRNGAPGAYNEQFF.

V usage is TRBV7-9 and J usage is TRBJ2-3; D possibly corresponds to TRBD1 (6 bases). Germline assignment: CDR1 SEHNR and CDR2 FQNEAQ (reference sequence). V lost 4 bases and J lost 2, with 13 bases in between. The CDR3 contains 15 residues. The CDR3 loop reads CASSSPTGHTDTQYF. CDR3 DNA: TGTGCCAGCAGCTCTCCGACAGGACACACAGATACGCAGTATTTT.

The CDR3 coding sequence is TGTGCCAGCAGCCAAGAGATCAGGCAGTTCTCCTACAATGAGCAGTTCTTC. It specifies CASSQEIRQFSYNEQFF. The chain has TRBV4-2 and TRBJ2-1; no clear D. V was trimmed by 0 bases and J by 0 bases, leaving 12 bases between them. Germline values: CDR1 LGHNA, CDR2 YNFKEQ. The CDR3 covers 17 residues.

This chain uses TRBV9 with TRBJ2-3; D may be TRBD2 (7 bases). This CDR3 is 13 amino acids long. CDR1 SGDLS and CDR2 YYNGEE come from the germline V gene. V gave up 6 bases and J gave up 6 bases, with 14 bases separating them. CDR3 protein: CASTGGRGDTQYF. The DNA for the CDR3 is TGTGCCAGCACGGGGGGCAGAGGGGATACGCAGTATTTT. The full variable domain, in which reference TRBV9 and TRBJ2-3 provide the parts outside the CDR3, is DSGVTQTPKHLITATGQRVTLRCSPRSGDLSVYWYQQSLDQGLQFLIQYYNGEERAKGNILERFSAQQFPDLHSELNLSSLELGDSALYFCASTGGRGDTQYFGPGTRLTVL.

The chain carries TRBV4-2 and TRBJ1-1; D gene uncertain. Germline CDR1 is LGHNA and CDR2 is YNFKEQ. CDR3 length equals 19 residues. Trimming removed 0 bases from V and 6 bases from J, with 26 bases in between. The CDR3 DNA sequence: TGTGCCAGCAGCCAAGATTTCATGGGGTCCCCCGGAGACGTCGCTGAAGCTTTCTTT. This gives the protein CASSQDFMGSPGDVAEAFF.

The chain has TRBV5-1 and TRBJ2-1; 7 positions match TRBD1. The CDR3 has 16 amino acids. Germline-derived CDR1 and CDR2 are SGHRS and YFSETQ. Trimming cost V 4 bases and J 3 bases; bases outside gene matches: 10. This CDR3 reads CASSGGPGQNYNEQFF. The DNA for the CDR3 is TGCGCCAGCAGCGGGGGACCGGGACAGAACTACAATGAGCAGTTCTTC.